This T cell receptor beta chain was captured by sequencing in a study of Ad26.COV2.S vaccination and SARS-CoV-2 variants (dated by TCRdb to the early 2020s). The study in broad terms: Donors in the vaccine arm were drawn from COV1001, a phase I-IIa trial of Ad26.COV2.S in healthy adults that was multicentre, randomized, double-blind and placebo-controlled. Ad26.COV2.S was given intramuscularly at 5x10^10 or 1x10^11 viral particles, as a single shot or as two shots 56 days apart. The specificity and breadth of SARS-CoV-2-reactive T cell receptors after Ad26.COV2.S vaccination were assessed by TCRbeta repertoire sequencing. A total of roughly 30 samples were included in the TCR-sequenced set, comprising roughly 19 Ad26.COV2.S vaccine recipients, 5 placebo recipients and 8 SARS-CoV-2 convalescent individuals. Trial participants were randomized into five groups of five, in which low-dose or high-dose Ad26.COV2.S was given once or twice, or placebo was given on both occasions. Throughout the experiments and outcome assessment, investigators stayed blinded to trial group allocation.

Worth noting for this clone: This receptor's antigen is unknown. No qualities accompany the bases; no much larger clone lies one base away.

TCRbeta CDR3 regions were sequenced with the immunoSEQ Assay. After extraction, genomic DNA underwent amplification by bias-controlled multiplex PCR, followed by high-throughput sequencing. Regarding the original processing steps: Collapsing and filtering of sequences were performed to quantify the absolute abundance of each unique TCRbeta CDR3 region. Usable DNA was measured by amplifying reference genes present in all nucleated cells, and TCRbeta template counts were normalized to that usable DNA to estimate T cell fraction. Repertoire TCRs were annotated as SARS-CoV-2-specific when V gene, CDR3 amino acid sequence and J gene were exactly matched to a known reactive TCR set. The reference SARS-CoV-2 TCR set was derived from MIRA and filtered for enrichment in COVID-19-positive ImmuneCODE repertoires, a step that removed public or cross-reactive TCRs. Using the MIRA antigens, annotated TCRs were further analysed by specific ORF or by position within an ORF. Breadth was defined as annotated unique rearrangements over total unique productive rearrangements; depth was the summed frequency of those rearrangements. Two-sided Wilcoxon rank-sum tests were applied when comparing TCR breadth between groups. What TCRdb holds here is the immuneACCESS table cut down to in-frame rearrangements. Part of the clones is not present; checked against another copy, under half of the missing clones reflect an unresolved V gene, and the others are unexplained. That table is the source of V, J and clone size, and D and trimming were worked out from the DNA. For this sample there are approximately 450,000 clones; over 75% appear just once. The top ten constitute more than 10% of the sample.

Summary of the overall study and its limitations: According to the authors, total T cell responses may have been underestimated by the TCR breadth and depth analyses. After vaccination, spike-specific CD8+ and CD4+ T cell responses were reported to show substantial breadth. Compared with placebo recipients, Ad26.COV2.S recipients showed higher spike-specific TCR breadth (P = 0.0014). Non-spike TCR breadth was comparable between vaccine and placebo recipients, consistent with the vaccine containing only spike. The study was not powered to compare responses between vaccine doses or regimens.

The sample's treatment or condition label, decoded: 15 to 20 received Ad26.COV2.S at low or high dose, single or two shots; roughly 5 received placebo; per-sample allocation not given. Repertoires of vaccine and placebo recipients were sequenced from samples taken on day 63 after the first injection. Between 29 July and 7 August 2020, Cohort 1b enrolled around 24 adults aged 18-55 years at one site in Boston, USA. Ad26.COV2.S was a replication-incompetent adenovirus type 26 vector expressing a prefusion-stabilized SARS-CoV-2 spike protein from the original Wuhan strain. The TCR was taken from a person aged 18-65 years who received the Ad26.COV2.S COVID-19 vaccine or a placebo. The sample consisted of peripheral blood, taken in a trial of Ad26.COV2.S vaccine versus placebo.

The CDR3 has the sequence CATSPRAGGIYGYTF. The nucleotides are TGTGCCACCAGTCCGAGGGCAGGGGGGATCTATGGCTACACCTTC. The chain is assembled from TRBV24-1 and TRBJ1-2; the junction holds 7 bases that match TRBD1. The CDR3 runs 15 amino acids, cysteine and phenylalanine included. The only DNA kept is the CDR3, 45 bases in frame from the first base. Trimming leaves V shorter by 6 bases and J shorter by 4 bases, with the junction holding 10 bases beyond the gene matches. CDR1 is given as KGHDR and CDR2 as SFDVKD, both from the germline V gene.